This TCR beta chain was observed in a study of radiotherapy plus CTLA-4 blockade in lung cancer. J gave up 5 bases and V 6 bases, and 10 bases lay outside the gene matches. The CDR3 sequence is 15 residues long. Germline V gene sequence: CDR1 SNHLY, CDR2 FYNNEI. Produced via immunoSEQ multiplex PCR; TCRdb's table is partial and in-frame only. The sample shows approximately 40,000 clones, 80% to 90% of them seen only once. The sample here was peripheral blood, taken from a patient treated with radiotherapy plus ipilimumab. This TCR was sampled from a human donor with non-small cell lung cancer whose response to radiotherapy plus ipilimumab could not be evaluated. The rearrangement links TRBV2 to TRBJ2-1; 7 nucleotides line up with TRBD2. The CDR3 coding sequence is TGTGCCAGCAGACAGCCGGCTAGCGGTCACAATGAGCAGTTCTTC. Protein: CASRQPASGHNEQFF.